Below are 30 T cell receptor beta chains sequenced from a single sample in a study of cytomegalovirus exposure and HLA in healthy donors. The study ran its PCR with 60 Vbeta and 13 Jbeta primers. Sequencing used immunoSEQ multiplex PCR; TCRdb keeps in-frame clones, though not all of them. The repertoire holds 150,000 to 200,000 clones, 65% to 85% seen once, with 0.95% to 1.5% in the top ten. Sequenced input: PBMCs. Receptors were obtained from a boy between 2 and 10 years old in good health and CMV-seronegative.

The rearrangement uses TRBV9 and TRBJ2-2, with 11 bases lining up with TRBD2. The V segment lost 3 bases and the J segment 6 bases; nucleotides outside the gene matches: 7. Germline V gene sequence: CDR1 SGDLS, CDR2 YYNGEE. This CDR3 is built from 16 residues. The CDR3 protein is CASSARLAGTSGELFF. DNA for the CDR3: TGTGCCAGCAGCGCCAGACTAGCGGGAACGTCCGGGGAGCTGTTTTTT.

V usage is TRBV5-1 and J usage is TRBJ2-3, with D maybe TRBD2 (6 bases). The V and J ends lost 2 bases and 0 bases respectively, with 7 bases between them. This CDR3 contains 14 residues. Germline V gene sequence: CDR1 SGHRS, CDR2 YFSETQ. The DNA for the CDR3 is TGCGCCAGCAGCTTCGGGACTAGCACAGATACGCAGTATTTT. Its translation is CASSFGTSTDTQYF.

The genes are TRBV2 and TRBJ1-5, with D maybe TRBD1 (5 bases). This CDR3 is 13 amino acids long. V lost 2 bases and J lost 7, with 9 bases in between. Germline V CDR1 and CDR2: SNHLY, FYNNEI. The CDR3 region is CASSEIAGQPQHF. For the CDR3, the DNA is TGTGCCAGCAGTGAAATAGCAGGGCAGCCCCAGCATTTT.

CDR3 nucleotide sequence: TGTGCCAGCAGTTCCCCGGGGTCTCGGTGGAATGAGCAGTTCTTC. Translated, it gives CASSSPGSRWNEQFF. V usage is TRBV6-5 and J usage is TRBJ2-1; possible D gene TRBD2, 5 bases. V was clipped by 4 bases and J by 7 bases, with 17 bases between them. Germline values: CDR1 MNHEY, CDR2 SVGAGI. This CDR3 is built from 15 residues.

This rearrangement joins TRBV28 to TRBJ1-1; no reliable D call. CDR1 and CDR2 (germline): MDHEN, SYDVKM. V was pared by 9 bases and J by 2 bases, with 13 bases between. This CDR3 contains 13 residues. CDR3 region: CASEDGDNTEAFF. The DNA for the CDR3 is TGTGCCAGTGAGGACGGGGATAACACTGAAGCTTTCTTT. The variable domain in full, completed from reference TRBV28 and TRBJ1-1, reads DVKVTQSSRYLVKRTGEKVFLECVQDMDHENMFWYRQDPGLGLRLIYFSYDVKMKEKGDIPEGYSVSREKKERFSLILESASTNQTSMYLCASEDGDNTEAFFGQGTRLTVV.

This clone has more than one count but fewer than ten. V and J are TRBV4-1 and TRBJ2-2; TRBD2 is a possible D gene (6 bases). The CDR3 spans 14 residues. Trimming shortened V by 1 base and J by 7 bases, and 10 bases separated the two germline ends. CDR1 MGHRA and CDR2 YSYEKL come from the germline V gene. In DNA form, the CDR3 reads TGCGCCAGCAGCCAAGGGACTACTGGCGGGGAGCTGTTTTTT. Translation gives CASSQGTTGGELFF.

This chain connects TRBV4-2 to TRBJ2-7, with 10 bases lining up with TRBD1. V shed 5 bases, J shed 4 bases, and the junction held 8 bases outside the gene matches. The CDR3 extends over 15 amino acids. Germline V gene data show CDR1 as LGHNA and CDR2 as YNFKEQ. In DNA form, the CDR3 reads TGTGCCAGCAGCAAGCCGGGACAGGGGCGGTACGAGCAGTACTTC. This gives the protein CASSKPGQGRYEQYF.

J is TRBJ2-5 and V is TRBV5-4, with D possibly TRBD1 on 6 matching bases. V dropped 4 bases and J dropped 4 bases, with 17 bases sitting between them. The CDR3 length is 15 residues. Germline values: CDR1 SGHNT, CDR2 YYREEE (reference sequence). CDR3 nucleotide sequence: TGTGCCAGCAGCGGGGGCCAGGGACCGGGAGAGACCCAGTACTTC. Translated: CASSGGQGPGETQYF.

This clone showed up just once. The chain has TRBV10-3 and TRBJ1-1, with D tentatively TRBD1 (5 bases). V lost 8 bases to trimming and J lost 1 base, with 17 bases between them. This CDR3 spans 15 amino acids. Germline loops: CDR1 ENHRY, CDR2 SYGVKD. The CDR3 DNA sequence: TGTGCCATCGGGACTTCTACCACCCCGAACACTGAAGCTTTCTTT. Translating it yields CAIGTSTTPNTEAFF.

This clone was seen more than once but under ten times. The chain uses TRBV14 and TRBJ1-1, with a weak D call TRBD1 (5 bases). The germline V gene has CDR1 SGHDN and CDR2 FVKESK. CDR3 size: 15 residues. Trimming shortened V by 1 base and J by 1 base, and 10 bases separated the two germline ends. The CDR3 sequence is CASSQVGLPNTEAFF. CDR3 DNA sequence: TGTGCCAGCAGCCAAGTGGGACTGCCGAACACTGAAGCTTTCTTT. Variable domain in full (rest from reference TRBV14 and TRBJ1-1): EAGVTQFPSHSVIEKGQTVTLRCDPISGHDNLYWYRRVMGKEIKFLLHFVKESKQDESGMPNNRFLAERTGGTYSTLKVQPAELEDSGVYFCASSQVGLPNTEAFFGQGTRLTVV.

The chain uses TRBV7-9 and TRBJ2-1; 9 bases agree with TRBD1. CDR1 is SEHNR, CDR2 FQNEAQ, per germline (reference sequence). This CDR3 is built from 15 residues. The junction had 6 bases not matched to a gene; V was cut back by 6 bases and J by 3 bases. In nucleotides, the CDR3 is TGTGCCAGCAGACGCGGGGGACAGGGCTACAATGAGCAGTTCTTC. As protein: CASRRGGQGYNEQFF.

The chain is built from TRBV5-8 and TRBJ2-3; TRBD1 might be the D (6 bases). V was clipped by 4 bases and J by 0 bases, with 12 bases between them. The length of the CDR3 is 15 residues. Germline V gene sequence: CDR1 SGHTS, CDR2 YDEGEE. The DNA for the CDR3 is TGTGCCAGCAGCAAAGGGACAACTAGCACAGATACGCAGTATTTT. Amino acids: CASSKGTTSTDTQYF. Combining the CDR3 with reference TRBV5-8 and TRBJ2-3 gives the whole variable domain EAGVTQSPTHLIKTRGQQATLRCSPISGHTSVYWYQQALGLGLQFLLWYDEGEERNRGNFPPRFSGRQFPNYSSELNVNALELEDSALYLCASSKGTTSTDTQYFGPGTRLTVL.

This rearrangement joins TRBV4-1 to TRBJ1-1; D not resolved. Looked up from germline, CDR1 is MGHRA and CDR2 is YSYEKL. The V end lost 0 bases, the J end lost 3 bases, and 11 bases lay between the germline ends. The CDR3 has 15 amino acids. CDR3 coding DNA: TGCGCCAGCAGCCAAGACATCAGGCCCCACACTGAAGCTTTCTTT. It translates to CASSQDIRPHTEAFF.

Remarks on this clone: The junction shows a germline mismatch at one end, possibly a read error. This rearrangement joins TRBV7-9 to TRBJ2-1, with D possibly TRBD2 on 9 matching bases. This CDR3 has 15 residues. Germline CDR1 reads SEHNR; CDR2 reads FQNEAQ (reference sequence). The CDR3 here is CSSSRGLAGNNEQFF. The CDR3 DNA reads TGTTCCAGCAGCAGGGGGCTAGCGGGAAACAATGAGCAGTTCTTC.

The CDR3 reads CASSAFRVHNEQYF. The CDR3 coding sequence is TGTGCCAGCAGCGCCTTCAGGGTTCATAACGAGCAGTACTTC. The chain is built from TRBV5-6 and TRBJ2-7; D perhaps matches TRBD1 (5 bases). Germline values: CDR1 SGHDT, CDR2 YYEEEE. The CDR3 spans 14 residues. V was shortened by 4 bases and J by 5 bases, with 16 bases between the two germline ends.

V is TRBV9 and J is TRBJ1-1, with D possibly matching TRBD1 (6 bases). Germline V lookup: CDR1 SGDLS, CDR2 YYNGEE. The V end lost 0 bases, the J end lost 1 base, and 7 bases lay between the germline ends. CDR3 length: 14 residues. The CDR3 loop is CASSVVGANTEAFF. In nucleotides, the CDR3 is TGTGCCAGCAGCGTAGTGGGGGCGAACACTGAAGCTTTCTTT. Combining the CDR3 with reference TRBV9 and TRBJ1-1 gives the whole variable domain DSGVTQTPKHLITATGQRVTLRCSPRSGDLSVYWYQQSLDQGLQFLIQYYNGEERAKGNILERFSAQQFPDLHSELNLSSLELGDSALYFCASSVVGANTEAFFGQGTRLTVV.

The chain employs TRBV15 and TRBJ2-5; 12 positions agree with TRBD2. The germline V gene has CDR1 LNHNV and CDR2 YYDKDF (reference sequence). The length of the CDR3 is 16 residues. V was pared by 1 base and J by 5 bases, with 5 bases of the junction left unmatched. CDR3 DNA sequence: TGTGCCACCAGCAGAGCTAGGACTAGCGGGATTGAGACCCAGTACTTC. This encodes CATSRARTSGIETQYF.

The V and J genes are TRBV30 and TRBJ1-1; tentative D call: TRBD1 (5 bases). V was pared by 4 bases and J by 6 bases, with 12 bases between. The CDR3 covers 12 residues. In germline, CDR1 is GTSNPN, CDR2 SVGIG (reference sequence). Here the CDR3 DNA reads TGTGCCTGGATACGGGGGATGGCTGAAGCTTTCTTT. It translates to CAWIRGMAEAFF.

This chain joins TRBV4-1 and TRBJ2-5; TRBD2 aligns across 8 bases. The CDR3 runs 15 residues. After removal of 0 bases from V and 5 bases from J, the junction contained 5 bases not matched to a gene. Germline V lookup: CDR1 MGHRA, CDR2 YSYEKL. CDR3 in amino acids: CASSQDGGAGETQYF. CDR3 DNA sequence: TGCGCCAGCAGCCAAGACGGGGGGGCGGGGGAGACCCAGTACTTC.

The rearrangement links TRBV4-1 to TRBJ1-1, with a weak D call TRBD1 (5 bases). The CDR3 length is 13 residues. Germline lookup yields CDR1 MGHRA and CDR2 YSYEKL. Deletions cut 0 bases from V and 10 bases from J, with 12 bases between. CDR3 residues: CASSQDALGGAFF. The CDR3 DNA follows: TGCGCCAGCAGCCAAGATGCGCTGGGGGGAGCTTTCTTT.

With respect to this clone: At one end the junction does not follow the germline gene, possibly because of a read error. The chain has TRBV15 and TRBJ1-1; no firm D call. From germline, CDR1 is LNHNV and CDR2 YYDKDF (reference sequence). This CDR3 spans 13 amino acids. The DNA for the CDR3 is TGTGCCACCAGCAGAGATTCGGGAAGGGTAGACATTTTT. This sequence encodes CATSRDSGRVDIF.

This clone was counted once. This chain joins TRBV7-2 and TRBJ1-2; unclear D gene. Germline lookup yields CDR1 SGHTA and CDR2 FQGNSA. The CDR3 runs to 13 residues. V lost 1 base, J lost 7 bases, and 10 bases lay in between. The CDR3 DNA is TGTGCCAGCAGCTTAGATCTGAGTGTTGGCTACACCTTC. The encoded protein is CASSLDLSVGYTF.

The chain couples TRBV9 to TRBJ1-3, with TRBD1 matching over 7 bases. The CDR3 sequence is 14 residues long. V lost 4 bases, J lost 10 bases, and 11 bases stayed unmatched. Germline values: CDR1 SGDLS, CDR2 YYNGEE. The CDR3 DNA reads TGTGCCAGCAGCCCTAGACAGGGCCATCCGACCATATATTTT. It specifies CASSPRQGHPTIYF.

The V gene is TRBV6-6, the J gene TRBJ2-1, with TRBD2 matching over 7 bases. The CDR3 totals 16 residues. J lost 4 bases, V lost 1 base, and 7 bases had no gene match. Germline loops: CDR1 MNHNY, CDR2 SVGAGI (reference sequence). The CDR3 sequence: CASSYYLGGVYNEQFF. The DNA for the CDR3 is TGTGCCAGCAGTTACTACCTGGGGGGGGTTTACAATGAGCAGTTCTTC.

This clone turned up a few times. The chain recombines TRBV7-6 with TRBJ2-2, with D uncertain. Per the germline V gene, CDR1 is SGHVS and CDR2 is FNYEAQ. Trimming stripped 1 base from V and 5 bases from J, with 5 bases between. The CDR3 sequence is 13 residues long. The CDR3 protein is CASSLDGTGELFF. CDR3 coding DNA: TGTGCCAGCAGCTTAGACGGGACCGGGGAGCTGTTTTTT.

The V gene is TRBV5-1, the J gene TRBJ1-2, with TRBD1 matching over 7 bases. CDR3 length equals 16 residues. Per the germline V gene, CDR1 is SGHRS and CDR2 is YFSETQ. V shed 0 bases and J 8 bases; nucleotides not matched to a gene: 13. In DNA form, the CDR3 reads TGCGCCAGCAGCTTGGTTGGGACAGTGAACAATGGCGGCTACACCTTC. Amino acid sequence: CASSLVGTVNNGGYTF.

The chain employs TRBV6-5 and TRBJ2-5, with D perhaps matching TRBD2 (6 bases). CDR1 and CDR2 (germline): MNHEY, SVGAGI. Deletions cut 7 bases from V and 5 bases from J, with 20 bases between. This CDR3 has 15 amino acids. The CDR3 sequence is CASKRTGSGGETQYF. Here the CDR3 DNA reads TGTGCCAGCAAGAGAACCGGGAGTGGAGGGGAGACCCAGTACTTC.

V usage is TRBV5-4 and J usage is TRBJ2-2; 10 bases map to TRBD1. This CDR3 is built from 16 residues. Germline V gives CDR1 SGHNT, CDR2 YYREEE (reference sequence). V was clipped by 1 base and J by 5 bases; unmatched bases: 5. The CDR3 DNA sequence: TGTGCCAGCAGCTTGAAGGGGACAGGGGAGACCGGGGAGCTGTTTTTT. Translation: CASSLKGTGETGELFF.

The chain recombines TRBV19 with TRBJ1-1, with TRBD1 matching 7 bases. CDR1 LNHDA and CDR2 SQIVND come from the germline V gene (reference sequence). The CDR3 spans 18 residues. The junction had 13 bases not matched to a gene; V was cut back by 3 bases and J by 0 bases. The CDR3 reads CASSITRDSAALNTEAFF. The CDR3 coding sequence is TGTGCCAGTAGTATTACCAGGGACAGCGCGGCCCTGAACACTGAAGCTTTCTTT. The full variable domain, its missing parts supplied by reference TRBV19 and TRBJ1-1, is DGGITQSPKYLFRKEGQNVTLSCEQNLNHDAMYWYRQDPGQGLRLIYYSQIVNDFQKGDIAEGYSVSREKKESFPLTVTSAQKNPTAFYLCASSITRDSAALNTEAFFGQGTRLTVV.

This rearrangement joins TRBV5-1 to TRBJ1-3; D might be TRBD1 (5 bases). The germline CDR1 and CDR2 sequences are SGHRS and YFSETQ. The CDR3 runs 15 residues. Trimming shortened V by 3 bases and J by 0 bases, and 10 bases separated the two germline ends. The CDR3 spells CASSSAGPSGNTIYF. Here the CDR3 DNA reads TGCGCCAGCAGCTCCGCAGGGCCCTCTGGAAACACCATATATTTT.